This TCR beta chain was sequenced during a study of response to subunit inactivated influenza vaccine. CDR1 is SQVTM and CDR2 is ANQGSEA in the germline V gene. V lost 2 bases to trimming and J lost 11 bases, with 13 bases between them. CDR3 length: 11 residues. This clonotype has a handful of counts. MiXCR was run by TCRdb on the RT-PCR reads, yielding one entry per CDR3 protein. This sample has hundreds of thousands of distinct CDR3 sequences, with 14% found just once. The sequences come from PBMCs from blood, collected around 14 days before vaccination. The chain is built from TRBV29-1 and TRBJ2-7, with D possibly being TRBD2 (5 bases). This receptor was taken from a man aged 50 to 60 who received an inactivated influenza vaccine. For the CDR3, the DNA is TGCAGCGTTGAAATAGGCCGGGGAAAGTACTTC. Protein: CSVEIGRGKYF.